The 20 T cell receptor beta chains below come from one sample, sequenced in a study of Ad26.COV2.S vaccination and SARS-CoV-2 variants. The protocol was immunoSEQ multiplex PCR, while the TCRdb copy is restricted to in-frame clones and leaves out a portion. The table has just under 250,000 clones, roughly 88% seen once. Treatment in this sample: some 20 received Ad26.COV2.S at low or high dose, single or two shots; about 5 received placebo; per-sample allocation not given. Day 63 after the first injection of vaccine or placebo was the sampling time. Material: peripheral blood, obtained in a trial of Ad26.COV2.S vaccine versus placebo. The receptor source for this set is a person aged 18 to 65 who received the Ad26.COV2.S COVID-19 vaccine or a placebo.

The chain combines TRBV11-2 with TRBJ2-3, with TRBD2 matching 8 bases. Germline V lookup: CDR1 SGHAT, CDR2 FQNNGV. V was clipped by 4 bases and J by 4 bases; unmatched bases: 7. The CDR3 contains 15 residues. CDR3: CASSSFGGGADTQYF. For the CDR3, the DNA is TGTGCCAGCAGCTCTTTCGGGGGGGGAGCAGATACGCAGTATTTT. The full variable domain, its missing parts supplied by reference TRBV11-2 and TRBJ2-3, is EAGVAQSPRYKIIEKRQSVAFWCNPISGHATLYWYQQILGQGPKLLIQFQNNGVVDDSQLPKDRFSAERLKGVDSTLKIQPAKLEDSAVYLCASSSFGGGADTQYFGPGTRLTVL.

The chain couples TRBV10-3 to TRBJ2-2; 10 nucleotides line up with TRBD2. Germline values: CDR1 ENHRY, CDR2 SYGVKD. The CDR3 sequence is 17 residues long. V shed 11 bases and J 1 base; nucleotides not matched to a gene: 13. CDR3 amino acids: CAVTSTVAGGNTGELFF. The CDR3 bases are TGTGCCGTCACCAGTACGGTAGCGGGAGGGAACACCGGGGAGCTGTTTTTT.

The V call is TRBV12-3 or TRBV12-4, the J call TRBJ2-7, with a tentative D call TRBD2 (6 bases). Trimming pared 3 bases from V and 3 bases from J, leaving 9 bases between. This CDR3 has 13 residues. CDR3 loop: CASSLEGFYEQYF. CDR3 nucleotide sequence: TGTGCCAGCAGTTTGGAGGGATTCTACGAGCAGTACTTC.

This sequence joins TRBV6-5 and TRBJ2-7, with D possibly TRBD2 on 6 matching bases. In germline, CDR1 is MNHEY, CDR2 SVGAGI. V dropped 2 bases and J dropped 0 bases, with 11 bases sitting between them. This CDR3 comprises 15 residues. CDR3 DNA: TGTGCCAGCAGTTACGCGGCGGGGAGCTCCTACGAGCAGTACTTC. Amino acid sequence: CASSYAAGSSYEQYF.

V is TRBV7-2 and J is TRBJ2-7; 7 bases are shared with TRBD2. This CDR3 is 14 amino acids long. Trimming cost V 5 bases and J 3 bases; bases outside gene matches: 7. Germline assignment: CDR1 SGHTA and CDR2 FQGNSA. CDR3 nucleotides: TGTGCCAGCAGCCCCGGCGGGGGAATCTACGAGCAGTACTTC. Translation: CASSPGGGIYEQYF.

The CDR3 reads CASSQDLLGQVIMGTGELFF. CDR3 bases: TGCGCCAGCAGCCAAGATCTGTTGGGACAGGTCATAATGGGGACCGGGGAGCTGTTTTTT. V gene TRBV4-3 combines with J gene TRBJ2-2; 8 nucleotides match TRBD1. With V trimmed by 0 bases and J by 5 bases, 17 bases remained unmatched. The germline CDR1 and CDR2 sequences are LGHNA and YSLEER. This CDR3 region has 20 residues.

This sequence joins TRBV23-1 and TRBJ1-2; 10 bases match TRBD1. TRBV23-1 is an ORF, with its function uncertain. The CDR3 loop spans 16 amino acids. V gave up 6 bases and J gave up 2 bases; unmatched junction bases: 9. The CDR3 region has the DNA TGCGCCAGCAGCCCCCCCTCGGGACAGGGGAACTATGGCTACACCTTC. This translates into CASSPPSGQGNYGYTF.

CDR3 amino acids: CASSYSRGDEKLFF. CDR3 nucleotides: TGTGCCAGCAGTTATAGCAGGGGAGATGAAAAACTGTTTTTT. The V and J genes are TRBV6-6 and TRBJ1-4; TRBD1 is a possible D gene (6 bases). Trimming pared 3 bases from V and 6 bases from J, leaving 11 bases between. CDR3 length: 14 residues. Germline V gives CDR1 MNHNY, CDR2 SVGAGI (reference sequence).

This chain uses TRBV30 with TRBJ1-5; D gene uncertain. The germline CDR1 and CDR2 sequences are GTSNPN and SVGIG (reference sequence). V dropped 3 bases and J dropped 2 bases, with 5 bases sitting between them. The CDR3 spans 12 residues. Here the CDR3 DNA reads TGTGCCTGGAGCTTGGGCAATCAGCCCCAGCATTTT. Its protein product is CAWSLGNQPQHF. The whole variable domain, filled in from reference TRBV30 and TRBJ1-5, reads SQTIHQWPATLVQPVGSPLSLECTVEGTSNPNLYWYRQAAGRGLQLLFYSVGIGQISSEVPQNLSASRPQDRQFILSSKKLLLSDSGFYLCAWSLGNQPQHFGDGTRLSIL.

CDR3 DNA: TGTGCCAGCAGTGAGTGGACAGGGGTCTCCTACGAGCAGTACTTC. Its protein is CASSEWTGVSYEQYF. The rearrangement uses TRBV6-1 and TRBJ2-7; 9 bases align to TRBD1. CDR1 is MNHNS, CDR2 SASEGT, per germline. The CDR3 is made up of 15 amino acids. V was clipped by 3 bases and J by 0 bases; unmatched bases: 3.

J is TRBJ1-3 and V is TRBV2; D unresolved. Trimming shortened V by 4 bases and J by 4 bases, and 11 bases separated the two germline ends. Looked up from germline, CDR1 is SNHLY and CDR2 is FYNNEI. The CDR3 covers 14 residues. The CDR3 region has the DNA TGTGCCAGCAGTGTTGGCAGAGAGGGAAACACCATATATTTT. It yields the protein CASSVGREGNTIYF.

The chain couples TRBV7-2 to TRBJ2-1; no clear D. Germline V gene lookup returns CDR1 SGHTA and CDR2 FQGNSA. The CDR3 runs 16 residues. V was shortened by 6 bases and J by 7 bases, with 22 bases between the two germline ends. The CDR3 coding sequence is TGTGCCAGCAGGGACCCCGGGCTAATAATGGGTAATGAGCAGTTCTTC. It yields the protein CASRDPGLIMGNEQFF.

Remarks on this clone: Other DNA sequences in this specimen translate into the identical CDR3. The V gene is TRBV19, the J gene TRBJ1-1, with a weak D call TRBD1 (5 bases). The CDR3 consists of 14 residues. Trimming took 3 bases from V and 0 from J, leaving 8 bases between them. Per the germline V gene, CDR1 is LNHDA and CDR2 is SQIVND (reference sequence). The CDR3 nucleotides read TGTGCCAGTAGTATTTCAGGGCTGAACACTGAAGCTTTCTTT. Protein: CASSISGLNTEAFF.

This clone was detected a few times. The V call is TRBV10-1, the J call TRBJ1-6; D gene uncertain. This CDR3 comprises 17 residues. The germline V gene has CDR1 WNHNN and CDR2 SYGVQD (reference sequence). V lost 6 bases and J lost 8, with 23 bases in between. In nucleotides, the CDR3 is TGCGCCAGCAGAAAAAATTTAATGGGAAGTACGGATTCACCCCTCCACTTT. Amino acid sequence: CASRKNLMGSTDSPLHF.

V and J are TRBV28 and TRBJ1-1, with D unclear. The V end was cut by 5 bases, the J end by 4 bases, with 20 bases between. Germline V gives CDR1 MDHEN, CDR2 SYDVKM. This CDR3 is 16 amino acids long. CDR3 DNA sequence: TGTGCCAGCAGTCCCGTCGCAGGAATCCTTAGCACTGAAGCTTTCTTT. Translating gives CASSPVAGILSTEAFF. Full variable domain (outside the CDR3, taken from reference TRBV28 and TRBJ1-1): DVKVTQSSRYLVKRTGEKVFLECVQDMDHENMFWYRQDPGLGLRLIYFSYDVKMKEKGDIPEGYSVSREKKERFSLILESASTNQTSMYLCASSPVAGILSTEAFFGQGTRLTVV.

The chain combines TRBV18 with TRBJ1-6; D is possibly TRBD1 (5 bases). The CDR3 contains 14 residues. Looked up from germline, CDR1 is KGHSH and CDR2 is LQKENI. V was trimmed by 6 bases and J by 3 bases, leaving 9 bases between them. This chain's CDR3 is CASSRGHYNSPLHF. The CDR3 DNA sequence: TGTGCCAGCTCCCGCGGACACTATAATTCACCCCTCCACTTT.

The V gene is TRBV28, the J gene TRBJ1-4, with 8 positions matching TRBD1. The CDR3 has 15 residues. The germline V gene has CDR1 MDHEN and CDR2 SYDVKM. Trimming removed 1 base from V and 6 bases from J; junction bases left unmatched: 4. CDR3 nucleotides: TGTGCCAGCAGTTTATCCGGACAGGGTGATGAAAAACTGTTTTTT. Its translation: CASSLSGQGDEKLFF.

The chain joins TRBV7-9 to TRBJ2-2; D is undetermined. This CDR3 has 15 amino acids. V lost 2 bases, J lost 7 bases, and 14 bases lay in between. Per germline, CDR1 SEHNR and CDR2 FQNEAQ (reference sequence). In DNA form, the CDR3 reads TGTGCCAGCAGCTTATTGGGTCTTAAGGACGGGGAGCTGTTTTTT. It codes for CASSLLGLKDGELFF.

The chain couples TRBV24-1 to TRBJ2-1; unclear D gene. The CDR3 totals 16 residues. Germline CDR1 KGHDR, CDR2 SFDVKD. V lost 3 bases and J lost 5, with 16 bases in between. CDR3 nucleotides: TGTGCCACCAGTGATGTAGTCTTAGACCCAAACAATGAGCAGTTCTTC. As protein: CATSDVVLDPNNEQFF.

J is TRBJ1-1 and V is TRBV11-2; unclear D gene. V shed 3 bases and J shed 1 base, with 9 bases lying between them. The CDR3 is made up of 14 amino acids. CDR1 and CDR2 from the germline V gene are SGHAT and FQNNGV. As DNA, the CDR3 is TGTGCCAGCAGCTTGCGGGGTCCGAACACTGAAGCTTTCTTT. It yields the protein CASSLRGPNTEAFF.